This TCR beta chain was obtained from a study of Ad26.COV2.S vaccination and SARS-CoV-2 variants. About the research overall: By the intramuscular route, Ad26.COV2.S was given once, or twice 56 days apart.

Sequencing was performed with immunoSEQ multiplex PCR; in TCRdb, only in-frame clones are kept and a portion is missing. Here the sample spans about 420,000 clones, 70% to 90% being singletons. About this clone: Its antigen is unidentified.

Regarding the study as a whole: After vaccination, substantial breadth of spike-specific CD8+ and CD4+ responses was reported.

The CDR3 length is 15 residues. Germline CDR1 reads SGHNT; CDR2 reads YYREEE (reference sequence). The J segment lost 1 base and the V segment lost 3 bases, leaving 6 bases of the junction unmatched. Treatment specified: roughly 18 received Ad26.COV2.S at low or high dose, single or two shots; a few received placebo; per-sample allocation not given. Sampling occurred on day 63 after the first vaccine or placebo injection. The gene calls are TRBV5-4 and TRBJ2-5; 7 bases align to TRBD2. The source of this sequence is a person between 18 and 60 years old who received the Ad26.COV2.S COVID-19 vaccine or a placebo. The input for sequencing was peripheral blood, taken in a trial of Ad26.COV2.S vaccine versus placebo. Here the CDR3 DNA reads TGTGCCAGCAGCTCTTCACGGGGGGTCCAAGAGACCCAGTACTTC. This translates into CASSSSRGVQETQYF.